The source of this T cell receptor beta chain is a study of technical replicates of blood from several donors. Method: immunoSEQ multiplex PCR; TCRdb's copy keeps in-frame clones and lacks some. Here the sample spans about 94,000 clones, approximately 95% being singletons. The receptor was isolated from a human donor in good health. Sample: T cells isolated from PBMCs.

As DNA, the CDR3 is TGCAGCGTCGTTCAGGAGAACACTGAAGCTTTCTTT. This encodes CSVVQENTEAFF. The J gene is TRBJ1-1, the V gene TRBV29-1; D is undetermined. The germline V gene encodes CDR1 SQVTM and CDR2 ANQGSEA. V was trimmed by 6 bases and J by 1 base, leaving 9 bases between them. The CDR3 consists of 12 residues.